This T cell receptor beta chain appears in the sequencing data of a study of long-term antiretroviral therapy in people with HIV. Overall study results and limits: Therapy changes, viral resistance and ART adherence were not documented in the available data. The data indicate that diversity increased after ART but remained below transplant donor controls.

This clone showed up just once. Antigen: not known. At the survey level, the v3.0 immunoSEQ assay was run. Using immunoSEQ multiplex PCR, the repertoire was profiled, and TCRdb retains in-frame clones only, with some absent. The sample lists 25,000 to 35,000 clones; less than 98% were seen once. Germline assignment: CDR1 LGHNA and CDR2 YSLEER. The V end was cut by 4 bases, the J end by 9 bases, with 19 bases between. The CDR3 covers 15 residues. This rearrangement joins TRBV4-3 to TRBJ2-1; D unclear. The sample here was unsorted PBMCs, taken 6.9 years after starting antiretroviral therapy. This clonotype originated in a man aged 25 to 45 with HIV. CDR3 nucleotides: TGCGCCAGCAGCCCGATCCTTTGGCTAGATGGTGAGCAGTTCTTC. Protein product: CASSPILWLDGEQFF.